The source of this T cell receptor beta chain is a study of blood T cell repertoires in COVID-19. Study context: Material from acute and convalescent COVID-19 was sourced from the United States, Italy and Spain. Nucleic acid was either cDNA or gDNA, and it came from T cells, B-cell-depleted T cells, or PBMCs.

After removal of 1 base from V and 5 bases from J, the junction contained 5 bases not matched to a gene. The CDR3 totals 16 residues. From germline, CDR1 is SGHTA and CDR2 FQGTGA. Authors' data handling: Counts of nucleated cells, estimated from reference gene primer amplification, were obtained. Only in-frame clones appear in the TCRdb table, and some are missing; sequencing was by immunoSEQ multiplex PCR. V and J calls plus clone size are reproduced from that table; the DNA served to infer D and trimming. The data show about 120,000 clones, about 89% seen once. The material sequenced was peripheral blood. The TCR was taken from a woman between 65 and 79 years old with acute or convalescent COVID-19. The chain uses TRBV7-3 and TRBJ2-3; 11 bases fit TRBD2. The CDR3 is CASSLRLAGGRDTQYF. Here the CDR3 DNA reads TGTGCCAGCAGCTTAAGGCTAGCGGGGGGCAGAGATACGCAGTATTTT. The full variable domain, in which reference TRBV7-3 and TRBJ2-3 provide the parts outside the CDR3, is GAGVSQTPSNKVTEKGKYVELRCDPISGHTALYWYRQSLGQGPEFLIYFQGTGAADDSGLPNDRFFAVRPEGSVSTLKIQRTERGDSAVYLCASSLRLAGGRDTQYFGPGTRLTVL.